This T cell receptor beta chain came from a study of T cells in Graves' hyperthyroidism and ophthalmopathy (dated by TCRdb to about 2019). As for the study more broadly: Peripheral blood samples were taken at the time of initial diagnosis, prior to any treatment. To identify distinguishing TCR V-J signatures, a discovery cohort of about a hundred patients was used, comprising 40 to 45 with Graves' ophthalmopathy and 57 with stable Graves' hyperthyroidism. Whether ophthalmopathy could be predicted prospectively was tested in an independent validation cohort made up of 18 to 20 hyperthyroidism patients plus 17 patients who later progressed to ophthalmopathy. The 95 to 100 discovery patients were randomly divided into training and test sets at a 7:3 ratio. Thyroid tissue and blood T-cell repertoires from more than five Graves' hyperthyroidism patients were also compared in the study. After sampling, hyperthyroidism patients received methimazole starting at 30 mg daily, and ophthalmopathy patients received high-dose intravenous methylprednisolone. The paper reports TCR Vbeta CDR3 sequencing of about 140 peripheral blood samples: 40 or so ophthalmopathy, fewer than 80 hyperthyroidism and 17 progressor patients. Overall study outcomes, separate from this receptor: No statistical method was used to fix the sample size in advance, and group allocation was not hidden from the investigators. In validation, the model predicted progression to ophthalmopathy a median of about 5.9 months before onset, with about 71% sensitivity and roughly 77% specificity. Ophthalmopathy was separated from stable hyperthyroidism by a 13 V-J signature model, with over 85% sensitivity and about 81% specificity obtained in cross-validation and 80%/75% obtained in testing. Blood samples also contained most of the expanded thyroid clonotypes (frequency above 0.001), which suggests that blood repertoires may reflect thyroid immune responses.

Ophthalmopathy patients had moderately to severely active disease, Clinical Activity Score of at least 3, NOSPECS grade of at least 4, and duration under 3 months. Any patient with an uncontrolled infection, another autoimmune disease, pregnancy or lactation was excluded. Diagnoses were established on the basis of clinical symptoms, serum thyroxine and TRAb, thyroid ultrasound, and orbital computed tomography. Ficoll-Paque density gradient centrifugation was used to isolate PBMCs from approximately 10 ml of fresh peripheral blood. Total RNA was extracted with Trizol reagent, and quality was checked on an Agilent 2100 Bioanalyzer. On this clonotype: Its antigen remains undetermined. Base qualities were left out, and no much larger clone turns up one base away.

The CDR3 numbers 15 residues from cysteine through phenylalanine. Only CDR3 DNA is held: 45 bases, read in frame from base 1. CDR1 and CDR2 are drawn from the germline V gene (reference sequence): SGHAT, FQDESV. V is cut by 1 base and J by 5 bases, and the space between the germline ends is 15 bases. The TCR beta CDR3 regions were amplified from RNA transcripts. For the first round of RT-PCR on the TCR CDR3, the HTBI primer set was used together with the Qiagen OneStep RT-PCR kit. The libraries were constructed in a second round of multiplex PCR and then size-selected and purified. Libraries were sequenced paired-end with 100 bp reads on an Illumina HiSeq2000. In the authors' own workflow: SOAPnuke was used to process the raw data, removing reads that contained adapters or uncalled bases, had a mean Phred below 15, or lacked an exact match to the constant primer or identifier. COPE v1.2.5 was used to merge the high-quality paired reads, and each unique nucleotide sequence was defined as a clonotype. MiTCR v1.1 was used to align the clonotypes against IMGT TRBV, TRBD and TRBJ reference segments. Only V-J combinations with frequency above 0.0001, covering roughly 99% of repertoires, were analysed. A TCS score was defined as the ratio of F50 (clonal expansion) to E x V (chaos), with BLOSUM62-based TCRdist applied between CDR3 peptides within each V-J. Welch's t-statistics and random forest reduced approximately 520 V-J features to roughly 13, which were used in a naive Bayes classifier (R e1071). The Morisita-Horn index was used to measure how similar the thyroid and blood repertoires were. The public reads were quality trimmed at Q25 with fastp and then assembled into clones with MiXCR by TCRdb, keeping productive beta chains. When rows share a CDR3 protein, they turn into one entry using the most common DNA and genes. The V and J calls follow TCRdb's processing rather than the paper's. The sample table shows hundreds of thousands of distinct CDR3 sequences, and approximately 15% are seen once. The ten largest clones take up approximately 4.3% of the sample.

Sequenced: blood. This receptor was identified in a woman aged 40 to 49 with Graves' ophthalmopathy. The chain was built from TRBV11-1 and TRBJ2-7; the D gene is possibly TRBD1, with 6 bases matching. The CDR3 has the sequence CASSLEGTSTDEQYF. The DNA sequence is TGTGCCAGCAGCTTAGAGGGGACATCCACCGACGAGCAGTACTTC.